These T cell receptor beta chains were read from a single sample in a study of shared clonotypes between healthy human individuals. Clones were sequenced by immunoSEQ multiplex PCR, and TCRdb holds only the in-frame ones, with some missing. The sample contains about 2.3 million clones, over 90% of which appear only once. The material sequenced was naive CD4+ T cells from PBMCs. These receptors all stem from a man between 18 and 29 years old in good health. Some clones in this sample may be carry-over from other donors' samples. CDR3s include the opening cysteine and the closing phenylalanine or tryptophan. D genes are given only for firm matches. Only part of the rows carry a size: once, few, many, or a class if the clone is expanded.

CDR3aa,CDR3nt,j_gene,abundance,d_gene,v_gene
CATSRDHRGEERFF,TGTGCCACCAGCCGAGACCACCGGGGGGAAGAAAGGTTTTTT,TRBJ1-4,.,.,TRBV15
CAWGLTKGYTF,TGTGCCTGGGGATTGACAAAAGGCTACACCTTC,TRBJ1-2,few,.,TRBV30
CATSRDGTRIQETQYF,TGTGCCACCAGCAGAGATGGGACGCGGATCCAAGAGACCCAGTACTTC,TRBJ2-5,.,.,TRBV15
CASSGGSFSGNTIYF,TGTGCCAGCAGTGGAGGGTCATTCTCTGGAAACACCATATATTTT,TRBJ1-3,.,.,TRBV6-1
CAYRGAHNEQFF,TGTGCCTACCGGGGGGCCCACAATGAGCAGTTCTTC,TRBJ2-1,.,.,TRBV28
CASSSTVPLGANVLTF,TGTGCCAGCAGCTCGACAGTTCCTCTGGGGGCCAACGTCCTGACTTTC,TRBJ2-6,.,.,TRBV7-9
CASSQPGTAIEAFF,TGTGCCAGCAGCCAACCCGGGACAGCTATTGAAGCTTTCTTT,TRBJ1-1,.,TRBD1,TRBV11-3
CASSPRDRGRRYGYTF,TGTGCCAGTAGCCCCCGGGACAGGGGGCGTCGGTATGGCTACACCTTC,TRBJ1-2,.,TRBD1,TRBV19
CASSGGTSGRPGSEQYF,TGTGCCAGCAGCGGAGGGACTAGCGGGAGGCCGGGTTCCGAGCAGTACTTC,TRBJ2-7,.,TRBD2,TRBV11-2
CASRLGRGTEAFF,TGTGCCAGTAGGTTGGGGAGGGGCACTGAAGCTTTCTTT,TRBJ1-1,.,.,TRBV6-5
CASSSSGLAGGPGFYNEQFF,TGTGCCAGCAGCTCCTCGGGACTAGCGGGAGGACCTGGATTCTACAATGAGCAGTTCTTC,TRBJ2-1,.,TRBD2,TRBV28
CASTKPRDRVFSGANVLTF,TGTGCCAGTACCAAACCCCGGGACAGGGTATTCTCTGGGGCCAACGTCCTGACTTTC,TRBJ2-6,.,TRBD1,TRBV19
CASSSMAGMNTEAFF,TGTGCCAGCAGCTCAATGGCAGGGATGAACACTGAAGCTTTCTTT,TRBJ1-1,.,.,TRBV11-2
CASSLRGHNTEAFF,TGTGCCAGCAGTCTCAGAGGACACAACACTGAAGCTTTCTTT,TRBJ1-1,.,.,TRBV27
CASSPHRVTQEQYF,TGTGCCAGCAGTCCCCACAGGGTTACGCAAGAGCAGTACTTC,TRBJ2-7,.,.,TRBV27
CASSLDFFSGYEQYF,TGTGCCAGCAGCTTAGATTTCTTTAGCGGATACGAGCAGTACTTC,TRBJ2-7,.,.,TRBV7-2
CASSLLAGSSTDTQYF,TGTGCCAGCAGCTTATTGGCGGGATCTAGCACAGATACGCAGTATTTT,TRBJ2-3,.,.,TRBV7-3
CASSDPGYGYTF,TGTGCCAGCAGTGACCCGGGCTATGGCTACACCTTC,TRBJ1-2,.,.,TRBV6-4
CSVRTSQANTEAFF,TGCAGCGTTCGGACCTCCCAGGCGAACACTGAAGCTTTCTTT,TRBJ1-1,once,.,TRBV29-1
CASSPSGRGTGELFF,TGTGCCAGCAGCCCCTCCGGGCGGGGGACCGGGGAGCTGTTTTTT,TRBJ2-2,.,TRBD2,TRBV7-3
CASSRLFGTVGYGYTF,TGTGCCAGCAGCCGACTCTTCGGGACGGTAGGCTATGGCTACACCTTC,TRBJ1-2,once,.,TRBV28
CASSMRLAGSDEQYF,TGTGCCAGTAGTATGAGGCTAGCGGGTTCCGACGAGCAGTACTTC,TRBJ2-7,.,TRBD2,TRBV19
CASSLSSTSVIRNEQFF,TGTGCCAGCAGCTTAAGCAGCACATCGGTGATTAGGAATGAGCAGTTCTTC,TRBJ2-1,.,.,TRBV7-3
CASSQKLNGQGARAFF,TGCGCCAGCAGCCAGAAATTAAACGGACAGGGGGCGCGGGCTTTCTTT,TRBJ1-1,.,TRBD1,TRBV4-3
CATSREPGQYSYEQYF,TGTGCCACCAGCAGAGAACCGGGACAGTACTCCTACGAGCAGTACTTC,TRBJ2-7,.,TRBD1,TRBV15
CASNVPSEAEQYF,TGTGCCAGCAACGTCCCCTCCGAGGCCGAGCAGTACTTC,TRBJ2-7,.,.,TRBV28
CASSFEGLTDTQYF,TGTGCCAGCAGCTTTGAGGGCCTCACAGATACGCAGTATTTT,TRBJ2-3,.,.,TRBV7-3
CASSYSLDANEKLFF,TGTGCCAGCAGTTACTCACTTGACGCTAATGAAAAACTGTTTTTT,TRBJ1-4,.,.,TRBV6-5
CASSYRGPQYF,TGTGCCAGCAGTTACAGGGGCCCACAGTATTTT,TRBJ2-3,.,TRBD1,TRBV28
CASGGSGRAGSDTQYF,TGTGCCAGCGGAGGTAGCGGGAGGGCCGGTTCAGATACGCAGTATTTT,TRBJ2-3,.,TRBD2,TRBV28
CASSQVVAPEQFF,TGCGCCAGCAGCCAAGTTGTGGCACCCGAGCAGTTCTTC,TRBJ2-1,.,.,TRBV4-1
CASSVYWGAAYEQYF,TGTGCCAGCAGTGTCTATTGGGGGGCCGCCTACGAGCAGTACTTC,TRBJ2-7,.,.,TRBV6-5
CASTFIQPQHF,TGTGCCAGCACTTTTATTCAGCCCCAGCATTTT,TRBJ1-5,.,.,TRBV27
CSVVGGSEGYTF,TGCAGCGTTGTGGGGGGGTCGGAAGGCTACACCTTC,TRBJ1-2,.,.,TRBV29-1
CATSRNRNTGELFF,TGTGCCACCAGTAGGAACAGGAACACCGGGGAGCTGTTTTTT,TRBJ2-2,.,.,TRBV15
CASSLWTGSDKNIQYF,TGTGCCAGCAGCTTATGGACAGGAAGCGACAAAAACATTCAGTACTTC,TRBJ2-4,.,TRBD1,TRBV7-9
CASSESKSEQFF,TGCGCCAGCAGTGAGTCGAAGAGTGAGCAGTTCTTC,TRBJ2-1,few,.,TRBV10-1
CASRSWWETTGELFF,TGTGCCAGCAGGAGCTGGTGGGAGACCACCGGGGAGCTGTTTTTT,TRBJ2-2,.,.,TRBV7-9
CASSIQRGQDGYGYTF,TGCGCCAGCAGCATCCAAAGGGGACAGGACGGCTATGGCTACACCTTC,TRBJ1-2,.,TRBD1,TRBV5-1
CASSLEGPSANYGYTF,TGTGCCAGCAGCTTAGAGGGACCCAGCGCTAACTATGGCTACACCTTC,TRBJ1-2,.,.,TRBV7-2
CASSLDRQAYEQYF,TGTGCCAGCAGCTTAGATCGACAGGCCTACGAGCAGTACTTC,TRBJ2-7,.,.,TRBV11-2
CASSLEGGLMNTEAFF,TGCGCCAGCAGCTTGGAAGGGGGGTTGATGAACACTGAAGCTTTCTTT,TRBJ1-1,.,.,TRBV5-1
CASRRGQGRETQYF,TGTGCCAGCAGAAGGGGACAGGGGCGGGAGACCCAGTACTTC,TRBJ2-5,.,TRBD1,TRBV11-2
CASSLIPSGSYEQYF,TGTGCCAGCAGCTTAATCCCTAGCGGGAGTTACGAGCAGTACTTC,TRBJ2-7,.,TRBD2,TRBV7-8
CASSFRTSGNTGELFF,TGCGCCAGCAGCTTTCGGACTAGCGGGAACACCGGGGAGCTGTTTTTT,TRBJ2-2,.,TRBD2,TRBV4-1
CASSLAGGPGSRQETQYF,TGCGCCAGCAGCTTGGCCGGGGGCCCAGGGAGTAGGCAAGAGACCCAGTACTTC,TRBJ2-5,.,.,TRBV5-1
CASSLLGRTNTGELFF,TGTGCCAGCAGTTTACTAGGACGAACGAACACCGGGGAGCTGTTTTTT,TRBJ2-2,.,.,TRBV27
CASSPRVFNEQFF,TGTGCCAGCTCACCTCGAGTATTCAATGAGCAGTTCTTC,TRBJ2-1,.,.,TRBV18
CASSLGGQTPRETQYF,TGTGCCAGCAGTTTAGGGGGACAAACCCCAAGAGAGACCCAGTACTTC,TRBJ2-5,once,.,TRBV28
CASGTTDTQYF,TGTGCTAGTGGGACCACAGATACGCAGTATTTT,TRBJ2-3,.,.,TRBV12-5
CASSPPAGTGGLRSYEQYF,TGTGCCAGCAGCCCTCCAGCCGGGACAGGGGGCCTTCGATCCTACGAGCAGTACTTC,TRBJ2-7,.,TRBD1,TRBV14
CASSLFEGTPVQPQHF,TGTGCCAGCAGTTTATTCGAGGGCACACCCGTTCAGCCCCAGCATTTT,TRBJ1-5,.,.,TRBV28
CASGGSNEKLFF,TGTGCCAGCGGGGGTTCTAATGAAAAACTGTTTTTT,TRBJ1-4,.,.,TRBV28
CAWGGQENRETQYF,TGTGCCTGGGGGGGACAGGAGAATAGGGAGACCCAGTACTTC,TRBJ2-5,.,TRBD1,TRBV30
CASSPVRREETQYF,TGCGCCAGCAGCCCCGTCCGTCGGGAGGAGACCCAGTACTTC,TRBJ2-5,.,.,TRBV5-1
CASSFLAGGTDTQYF,TGCGCCAGCAGCTTTTTAGCGGGAGGCACAGATACGCAGTATTTT,TRBJ2-3,.,TRBD2,TRBV5-1